This is a list of T cell receptor beta chains from one sample in a study of cytomegalovirus exposure and HLA in healthy donors. Measured with immunoSEQ multiplex PCR; TCRdb has only the in-frame clones, and not every one. In the table there are about 200,000 clones, approximately 78% of which are singletons. Sequences were obtained from PBMCs. The receptors stem from a woman between 50 and 59 years old in good health and CMV-seropositive. Each CDR3 is given with its conserved first and last residue. Fields, in order: J gene, CDR3 length, clone size, V gene, CDR3 protein. Size is stated for part of the rows, as once, few or many counts, or as a class when the clone is expanded.

>TRBJ1-2|14|NA|TRBV7-9
CASSLGAGEHGYTF
>TRBJ1-2|15|NA|TRBV6-1
CASSDIGQGRFGYTF
>TRBJ2-1|15|NA|TRBV18
CASSLGTSGRNEQFF
>TRBJ2-3|16|NA|TRBV5-1
CASSLEGTGVADTQYF
>NA|16|NA|TRBV4-3
CASSRLHSGGRNEQYF
>TRBJ2-7|15|NA|TRBV28
CASRASGALPYEQYF
>TRBJ2-2|14|NA|TRBV2
CASRRGANTGELFF
>TRBJ1-6|12|NA|TRBV28
CAINAGLPPLHF
>TRBJ2-1|14|NA|TRBV4-1
CASSQEDPGLEQFF
>TRBJ2-2|18|NA|TRBV28
CASSLHTSGVSNTGELFF
>TRBJ1-4|15|few|TRBV5-4
CASSFLGAGNEKLFF
>TRBJ2-7|15|once|TRBV5-4
CASSSRGQGRYEQYF
>TRBJ1-3|14|few|TRBV7-9
CASSPGVRGNTIYF
>TRBJ1-1|16|NA|TRBV5-6
CASSLSFTFGETEAFF
>TRBJ1-1|12|NA|TRBV7-2
CASSSRSGGAFF
>TRBJ2-3|16|NA|TRBV9
CASSEEIAGGPDTQYF
>TRBJ1-5|17|NA|TRBV15
CATSRVEAGTSNQPQHF
>TRBJ2-5|13|NA|TRBV10-1
CASSESPLANQYF
>TRBJ2-1|15|NA|TRBV5-1
CASSLGLAGGNEQFF
>TRBJ2-1|16|NA|TRBV15
CATSRDFSGRFDEQFF